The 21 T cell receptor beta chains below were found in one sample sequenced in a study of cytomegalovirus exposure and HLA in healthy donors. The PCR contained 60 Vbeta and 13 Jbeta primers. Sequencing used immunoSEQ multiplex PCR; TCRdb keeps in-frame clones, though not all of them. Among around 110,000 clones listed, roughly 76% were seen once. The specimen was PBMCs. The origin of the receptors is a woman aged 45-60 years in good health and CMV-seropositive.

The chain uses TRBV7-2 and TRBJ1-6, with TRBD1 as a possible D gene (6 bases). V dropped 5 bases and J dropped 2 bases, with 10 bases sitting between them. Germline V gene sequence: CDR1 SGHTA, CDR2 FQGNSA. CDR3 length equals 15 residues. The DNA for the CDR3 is TGTGCCAGCAGCCCCCAGGGGACCTATAATTCACCCCTCCACTTT. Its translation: CASSPQGTYNSPLHF. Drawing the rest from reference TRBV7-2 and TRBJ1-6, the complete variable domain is GAGVSQSPSNKVTEKGKDVELRCDPISGHTALYWYRQSLGQGLEFLIYFQGNSAPDKSGLPSDRFSAERTGGSVSTLTIQRTQQEDSAVYLCASSPQGTYNSPLHFGNGTRLTVT.

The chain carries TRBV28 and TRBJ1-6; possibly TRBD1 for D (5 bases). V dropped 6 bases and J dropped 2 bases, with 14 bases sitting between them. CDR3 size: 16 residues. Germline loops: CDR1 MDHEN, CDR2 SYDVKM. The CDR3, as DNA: TGTGCCAGCAGGTCAGGGTGGGGAACCTATAATTCACCCCTCCACTTT. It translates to CASRSGWGTYNSPLHF. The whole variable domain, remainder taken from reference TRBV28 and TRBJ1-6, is DVKVTQSSRYLVKRTGEKVFLECVQDMDHENMFWYRQDPGLGLRLIYFSYDVKMKEKGDIPEGYSVSREKKERFSLILESASTNQTSMYLCASRSGWGTYNSPLHFGNGTRLTVT.

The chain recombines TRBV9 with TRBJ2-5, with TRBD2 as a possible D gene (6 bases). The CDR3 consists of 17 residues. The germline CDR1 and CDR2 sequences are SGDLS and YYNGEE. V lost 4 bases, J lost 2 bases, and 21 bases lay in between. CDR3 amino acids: CASSPYSGLPNQETQYF. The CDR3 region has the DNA TGTGCCAGCAGCCCCTACTCCGGACTACCTAATCAAGAGACCCAGTACTTC. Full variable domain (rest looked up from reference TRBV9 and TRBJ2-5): DSGVTQTPKHLITATGQRVTLRCSPRSGDLSVYWYQQSLDQGLQFLIQYYNGEERAKGNILERFSAQQFPDLHSELNLSSLELGDSALYFCASSPYSGLPNQETQYFGPGTRLLVL.

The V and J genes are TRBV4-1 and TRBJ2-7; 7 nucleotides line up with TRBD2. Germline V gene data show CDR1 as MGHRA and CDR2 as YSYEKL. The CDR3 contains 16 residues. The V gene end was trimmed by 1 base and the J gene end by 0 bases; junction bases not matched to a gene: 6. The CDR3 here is CASSQVPGLNSYEQYF. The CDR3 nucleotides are TGCGCCAGCAGCCAAGTTCCGGGACTAAACTCCTACGAGCAGTACTTC.

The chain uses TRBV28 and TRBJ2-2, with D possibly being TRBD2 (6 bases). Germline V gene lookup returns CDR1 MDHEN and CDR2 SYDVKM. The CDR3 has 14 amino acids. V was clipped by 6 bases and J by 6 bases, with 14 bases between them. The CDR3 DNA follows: TGTGCCAGCAGCCGGCCGTCTAGCGCCGGGGAGCTGTTTTTT. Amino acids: CASSRPSSAGELFF.

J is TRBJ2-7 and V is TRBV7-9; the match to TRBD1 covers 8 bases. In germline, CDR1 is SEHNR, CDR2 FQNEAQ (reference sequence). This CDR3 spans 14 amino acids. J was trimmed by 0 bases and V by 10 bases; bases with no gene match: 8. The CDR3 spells CATSWDRSSYEQYF. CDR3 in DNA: TGTGCCACCTCATGGGACAGGAGCTCCTACGAGCAGTACTTC.

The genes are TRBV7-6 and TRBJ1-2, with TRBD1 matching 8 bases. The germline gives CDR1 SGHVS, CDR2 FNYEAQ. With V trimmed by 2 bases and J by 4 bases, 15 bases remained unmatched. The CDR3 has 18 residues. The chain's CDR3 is CASSLMAPTGEETYGYTF. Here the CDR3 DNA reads TGTGCCAGCAGCTTAATGGCCCCGACAGGGGAGGAGACCTATGGCTACACCTTC. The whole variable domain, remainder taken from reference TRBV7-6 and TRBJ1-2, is GAGVSQSPRYKVTKRGQDVALRCDPISGHVSLYWYRQALGQGPEFLTYFNYEAQQDKSGLPNDRFSAERPEGSISTLTIQRTEQRDSAMYRCASSLMAPTGEETYGYTFGSGTRLTVV.

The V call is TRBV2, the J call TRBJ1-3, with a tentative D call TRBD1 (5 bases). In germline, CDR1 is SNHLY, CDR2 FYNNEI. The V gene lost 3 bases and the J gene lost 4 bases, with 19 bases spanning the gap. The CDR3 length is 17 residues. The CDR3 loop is CASSDGGGFSTGNTIYF. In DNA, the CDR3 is TGTGCCAGCAGTGACGGGGGAGGTTTTTCAACGGGAAACACCATATATTTT.

The CDR3 loop reads CASSAPGFQDGYTF. DNA for the CDR3: TGTGCCAGCAGCGCCCCAGGGTTTCAGGATGGCTACACCTTC. The genes are TRBV9 and TRBJ1-2; D possibly corresponds to TRBD1 (5 bases). The V end lost 3 bases, the J end lost 6 bases, and 15 bases lay between the germline ends. The CDR3 extends over 14 amino acids. CDR1 is SGDLS and CDR2 is YYNGEE in the germline V gene.

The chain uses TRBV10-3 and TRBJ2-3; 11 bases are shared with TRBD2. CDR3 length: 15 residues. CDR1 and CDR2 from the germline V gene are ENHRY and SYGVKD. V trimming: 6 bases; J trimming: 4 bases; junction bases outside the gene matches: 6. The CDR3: CAISHSGGASDTQYF. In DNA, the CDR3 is TGTGCCATCAGCCATAGCGGGGGGGCGTCAGATACGCAGTATTTT.

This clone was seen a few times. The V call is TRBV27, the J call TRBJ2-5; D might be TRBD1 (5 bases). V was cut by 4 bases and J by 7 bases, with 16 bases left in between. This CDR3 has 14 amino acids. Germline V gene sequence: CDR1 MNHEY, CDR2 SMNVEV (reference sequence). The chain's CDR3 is CASSSGGAGGTQYF. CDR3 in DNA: TGTGCCAGCAGTTCAGGTGGGGCCGGTGGGACCCAGTACTTC.

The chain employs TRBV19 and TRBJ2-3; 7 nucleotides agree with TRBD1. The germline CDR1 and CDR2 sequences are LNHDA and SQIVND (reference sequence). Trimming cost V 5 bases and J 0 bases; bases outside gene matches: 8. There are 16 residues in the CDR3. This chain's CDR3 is CASSGLGTVSTDTQYF. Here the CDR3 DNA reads TGTGCCAGTAGTGGCCTAGGGACAGTGAGCACAGATACGCAGTATTTT.

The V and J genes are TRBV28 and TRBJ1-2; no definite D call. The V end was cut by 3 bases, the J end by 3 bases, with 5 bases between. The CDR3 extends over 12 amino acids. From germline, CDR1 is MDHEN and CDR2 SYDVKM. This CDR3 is CASSFLDYGYTF. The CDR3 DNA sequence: TGTGCCAGCAGTTTCCTTGACTATGGCTACACCTTC.

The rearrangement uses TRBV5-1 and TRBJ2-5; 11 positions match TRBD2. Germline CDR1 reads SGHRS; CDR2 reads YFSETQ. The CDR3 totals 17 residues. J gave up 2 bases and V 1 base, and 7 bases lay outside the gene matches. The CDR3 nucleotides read TGCGCCAGCAGCTTGTGGCGTAGCGGGGGGGTTCAAGAGACCCAGTACTTC. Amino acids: CASSLWRSGGVQETQYF. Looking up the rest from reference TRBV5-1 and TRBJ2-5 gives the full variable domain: KAGVTQTPRYLIKTRGQQVTLSCSPISGHRSVSWYQQTPGQGLQFLFEYFSETQRNKGNFPGRFSGRQFSNSRSEMNVSTLELGDSALYLCASSLWRSGGVQETQYFGPGTRLLVL.

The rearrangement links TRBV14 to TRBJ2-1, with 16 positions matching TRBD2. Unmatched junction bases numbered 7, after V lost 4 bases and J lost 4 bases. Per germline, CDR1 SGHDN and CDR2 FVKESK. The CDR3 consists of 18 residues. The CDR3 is CASSPGLAGGLKYNEQFF. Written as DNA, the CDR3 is TGTGCCAGCAGCCCGGGACTAGCGGGGGGGTTAAAGTACAATGAGCAGTTCTTC.

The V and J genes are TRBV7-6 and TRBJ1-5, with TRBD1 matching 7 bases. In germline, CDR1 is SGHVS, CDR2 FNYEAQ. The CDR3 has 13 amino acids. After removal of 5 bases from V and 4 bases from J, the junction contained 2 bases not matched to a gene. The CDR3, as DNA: TGTGCCAGCAGCAAGGACAGGAATCAGCCCCAGCATTTT. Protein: CASSKDRNQPQHF.

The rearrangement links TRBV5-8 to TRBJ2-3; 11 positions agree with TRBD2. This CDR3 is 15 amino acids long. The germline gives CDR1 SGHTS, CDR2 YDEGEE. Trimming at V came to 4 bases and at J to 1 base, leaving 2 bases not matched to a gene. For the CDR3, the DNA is TGTGCCAGCAGCCCGGGACTAGCGGGCACAGATACGCAGTATTTT. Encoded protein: CASSPGLAGTDTQYF.

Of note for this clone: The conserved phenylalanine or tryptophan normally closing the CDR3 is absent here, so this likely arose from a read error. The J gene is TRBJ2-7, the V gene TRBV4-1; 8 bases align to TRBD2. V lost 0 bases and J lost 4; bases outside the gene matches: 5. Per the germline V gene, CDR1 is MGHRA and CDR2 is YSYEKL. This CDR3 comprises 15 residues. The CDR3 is CASSQDLAGTYEQYL. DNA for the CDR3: TGCGCCAGCAGCCAAGATCTAGCGGGCACTTACGAGCAGTACCTC.

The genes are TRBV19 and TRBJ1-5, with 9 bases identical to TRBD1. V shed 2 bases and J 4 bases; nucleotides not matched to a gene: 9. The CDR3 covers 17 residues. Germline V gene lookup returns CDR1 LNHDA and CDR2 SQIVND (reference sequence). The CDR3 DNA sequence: TGTGCCAGTAGTATACGGACAGGGGCCCTCTCAAATCAGCCCCAGCATTTT. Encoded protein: CASSIRTGALSNQPQHF.

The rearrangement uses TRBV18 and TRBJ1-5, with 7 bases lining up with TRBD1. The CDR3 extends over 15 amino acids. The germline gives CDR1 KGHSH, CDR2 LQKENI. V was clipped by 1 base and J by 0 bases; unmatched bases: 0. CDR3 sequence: CASSPQGASNQPQHF. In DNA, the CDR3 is TGTGCCAGCTCACCACAGGGGGCTAGCAATCAGCCCCAGCATTTT.

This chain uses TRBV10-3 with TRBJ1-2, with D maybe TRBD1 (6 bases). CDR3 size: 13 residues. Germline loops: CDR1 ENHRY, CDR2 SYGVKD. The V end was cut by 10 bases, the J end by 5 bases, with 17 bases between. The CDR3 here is CATRPRDTYGYTF. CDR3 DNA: TGTGCCACCCGACCCCGGGACACTTATGGCTACACCTTC.